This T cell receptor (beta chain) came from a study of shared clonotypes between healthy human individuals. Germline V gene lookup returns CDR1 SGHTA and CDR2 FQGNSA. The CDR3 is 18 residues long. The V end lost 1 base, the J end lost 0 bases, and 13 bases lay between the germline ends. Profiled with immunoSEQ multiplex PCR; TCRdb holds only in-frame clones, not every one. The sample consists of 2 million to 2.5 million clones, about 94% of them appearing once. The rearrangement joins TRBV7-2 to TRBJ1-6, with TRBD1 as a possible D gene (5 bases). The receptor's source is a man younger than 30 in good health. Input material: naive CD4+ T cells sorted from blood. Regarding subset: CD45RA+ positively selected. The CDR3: CASSLDGAVSSYNSPLHF. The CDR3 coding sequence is TGTGCCAGCAGCTTAGATGGGGCCGTCAGCTCCTATAATTCACCCCTCCACTTT.